The entry below gives a single T cell receptor beta chain sequence along with its context. Its antigen is unidentified. The data derive from a study of regulatory T cells in long-lasting Graves disease. Study outcomes and limitations: Public clonotype sharing was higher in persistent than newly diagnosed patients. Less diverse TCR repertoires were seen in persistent Graves' patients than in newly diagnosed ones.

Time point meaning: newly diagnosed GD, antithyroid drugs for less than 3 months. The TCR library was prepared using RNA isolated from PBMCs. American Thyroid Association guidelines defined Graves' disease diagnosis. Both iRepertoire HTBI primers and Arm-PCR of CDR3 regions were used to build the TCR beta libraries. TCRdb independently ran MiXCR on the multiplex PCR reads; one entry per CDR3 protein. The sample has about 420,000 distinct CDR3 sequences; about a sixth are singletons. These sequences were also reported in another study, on T cells in Graves' hyperthyroidism and ophthalmopathy.

The sequences come from peripheral blood mononuclear cells (PBMCs), collected at new diagnosis, from a patient treated with antithyroid drugs. This clonotype was obtained from a woman younger than 30 with Graves disease.

In nucleotides, the CDR3 is TGTGCCAGCAGTTACTCAGACGACCGCTCCTACAATGAGCAGTTCTTC. Its translation: CASSYSDDRSYNEQFF. The chain has TRBV6-5 and TRBJ2-1; the D is unclear. The CDR3 runs to 16 residues. Trimming cost V 0 bases and J 0 bases, with 9 bases left between them. The V gene's germline CDR1 is MNHEY and CDR2 SVGAGI.